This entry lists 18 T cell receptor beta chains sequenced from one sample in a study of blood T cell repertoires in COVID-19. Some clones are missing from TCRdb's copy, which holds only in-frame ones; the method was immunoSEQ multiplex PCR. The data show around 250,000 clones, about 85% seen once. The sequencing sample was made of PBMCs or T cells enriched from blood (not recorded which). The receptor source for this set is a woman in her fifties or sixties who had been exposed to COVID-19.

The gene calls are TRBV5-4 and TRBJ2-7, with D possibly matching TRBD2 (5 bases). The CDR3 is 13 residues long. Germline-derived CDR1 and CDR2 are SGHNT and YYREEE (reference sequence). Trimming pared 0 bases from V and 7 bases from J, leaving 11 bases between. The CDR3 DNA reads TGTGCCAGCAGCTTGGGGCTTCCGGGGGAGCAGTACTTC. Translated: CASSLGLPGEQYF.

The CDR3 coding sequence is TGTGCCAGTAGTAATCCGAGACAGGGTCACTATGGCTACACCTTC. Its protein product is CASSNPRQGHYGYTF. The chain combines TRBV19 with TRBJ1-2; 7 nucleotides line up with TRBD1. Germline loops: CDR1 LNHDA, CDR2 SQIVND (reference sequence). V dropped 4 bases and J dropped 3; count of bases not matched to a gene: 8. The CDR3 has 15 amino acids. Complete variable domain (other parts from reference TRBV19 and TRBJ1-2): DGGITQSPKYLFRKEGQNVTLSCEQNLNHDAMYWYRQDPGQGLRLIYYSQIVNDFQKGDIAEGYSVSREKKESFPLTVTSAQKNPTAFYLCASSNPRQGHYGYTFGSGTRLTVV.

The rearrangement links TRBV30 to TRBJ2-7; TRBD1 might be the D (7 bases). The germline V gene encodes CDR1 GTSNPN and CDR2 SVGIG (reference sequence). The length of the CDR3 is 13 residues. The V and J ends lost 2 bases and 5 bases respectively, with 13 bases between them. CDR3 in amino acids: CAWSNAGGNEQYF. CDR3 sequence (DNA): TGTGCCTGGAGTAACGCAGGGGGGAACGAGCAGTACTTC.

This CDR3 reads CASRRTGYDYGYTF. The CDR3 nucleotides are TGTGCCAGCAGAAGGACAGGGTATGACTATGGCTACACCTTC. V and J are TRBV27 and TRBJ1-2; 8 bases match TRBD1. Losses at the gene ends were 6 bases for V and 3 bases for J; bases not matched to a gene: 6. The germline CDR1 and CDR2 sequences are MNHEY and SMNVEV (reference sequence). CDR3 size: 14 residues.

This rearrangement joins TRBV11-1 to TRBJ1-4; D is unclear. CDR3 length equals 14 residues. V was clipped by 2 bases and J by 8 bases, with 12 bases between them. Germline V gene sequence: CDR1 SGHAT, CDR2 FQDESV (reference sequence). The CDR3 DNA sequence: TGTGCCAGCAGCTTAAGGCGGGATGGAGAAAAACTGTTTTTT. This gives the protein CASSLRRDGEKLFF.

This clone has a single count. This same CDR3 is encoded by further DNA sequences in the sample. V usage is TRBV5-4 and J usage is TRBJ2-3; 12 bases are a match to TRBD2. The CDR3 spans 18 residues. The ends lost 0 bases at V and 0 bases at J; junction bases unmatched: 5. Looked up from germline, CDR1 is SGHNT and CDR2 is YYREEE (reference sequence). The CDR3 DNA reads TGTGCCAGCAGCTTGGCCCCTAGCGGGGGGGGAAGCACAGATACGCAGTATTTT. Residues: CASSLAPSGGGSTDTQYF.

The CDR3 loop reads CASSTWTGMNTEAFF. Here the CDR3 DNA reads TGTGCCAGTAGTACTTGGACAGGAATGAACACTGAAGCTTTCTTT. The V and J genes are TRBV19 and TRBJ1-1, with 7 bases identical to TRBD1. The CDR3 consists of 15 residues. Looked up from germline, CDR1 is LNHDA and CDR2 is SQIVND (reference sequence). V lost 4 bases and J lost 0; bases outside the gene matches: 5.

The chain's CDR3 is CASSLNSINEKLFF. As DNA, the CDR3 is TGTGCCAGCAGCTTAAACTCAATTAATGAAAAACTGTTTTTT. The chain couples TRBV7-9 to TRBJ1-4; unclear D gene. V lost 2 bases to trimming and J lost 4 bases, with 8 bases between them. The CDR3 consists of 14 residues. Germline V gene data show CDR1 as SEHNR and CDR2 as FQNEAQ (reference sequence). The full variable domain, with the rest looked up from reference TRBV7-9 and TRBJ1-4, is DTGVSQNPRHKITKRGQNVTFRCDPISEHNRLYWYRQTLGQGPEFLTYFQNEAQLEKSRLLSDRFSAERPKGSFSTLEIQRTEQGDSAMYLCASSLNSINEKLFFGSGTQLSVL.

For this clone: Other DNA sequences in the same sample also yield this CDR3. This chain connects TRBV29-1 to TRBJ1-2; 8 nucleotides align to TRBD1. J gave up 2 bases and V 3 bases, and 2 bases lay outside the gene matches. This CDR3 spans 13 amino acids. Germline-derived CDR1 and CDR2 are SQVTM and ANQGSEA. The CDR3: CSVDDRGNYGYTF. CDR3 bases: TGCAGCGTTGATGACAGGGGAAACTATGGCTACACCTTC.

The CDR3 nucleotides read TGTGCCAGCAGTCGAGAGCGGGGGGGCTCCTACAATGAGCAGTTCTTC. Amino acid sequence: CASSRERGGSYNEQFF. The chain joins TRBV4-2 to TRBJ2-1; TRBD2 matches 10 bases. The CDR3 has 16 amino acids. Unmatched junction bases numbered 5, after V lost 6 bases and J lost 0 bases. In germline, CDR1 is LGHNA, CDR2 YNFKEQ.

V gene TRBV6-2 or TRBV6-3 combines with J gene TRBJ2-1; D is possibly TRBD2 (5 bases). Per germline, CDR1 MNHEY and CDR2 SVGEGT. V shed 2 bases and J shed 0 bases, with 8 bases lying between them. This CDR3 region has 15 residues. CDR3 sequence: CASSYLAASYNEQFF. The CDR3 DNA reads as TGTGCCAGCAGTTACCTAGCAGCCTCCTACAATGAGCAGTTCTTC.

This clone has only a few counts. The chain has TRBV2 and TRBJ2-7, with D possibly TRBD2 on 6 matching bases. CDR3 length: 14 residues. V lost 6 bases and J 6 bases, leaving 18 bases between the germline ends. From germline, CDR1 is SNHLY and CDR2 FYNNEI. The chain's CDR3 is CASSKDGAGGEQYF. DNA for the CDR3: TGTGCCAGCAGCAAGGACGGCGCCGGGGGCGAGCAGTACTTC.

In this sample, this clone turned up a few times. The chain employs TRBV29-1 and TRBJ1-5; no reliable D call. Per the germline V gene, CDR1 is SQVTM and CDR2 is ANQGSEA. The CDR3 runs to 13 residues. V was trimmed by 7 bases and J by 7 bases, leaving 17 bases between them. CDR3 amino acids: CSGGGGKGQPQHF. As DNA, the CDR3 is TGCAGCGGGGGAGGAGGAAAAGGGCAGCCCCAGCATTTT.

The CDR3 spells CASSLTGYNEQFF. CDR3 DNA: TGTGCCAGCAGCTTGACAGGCTACAATGAGCAGTTCTTC. The J gene is TRBJ2-1, the V gene TRBV27; a weak D match, TRBD1 (6 bases). V gave up 6 bases and J gave up 3 bases, with 9 bases separating them. This CDR3 has 13 amino acids. Germline V CDR1 and CDR2: MNHEY, SMNVEV (reference sequence).

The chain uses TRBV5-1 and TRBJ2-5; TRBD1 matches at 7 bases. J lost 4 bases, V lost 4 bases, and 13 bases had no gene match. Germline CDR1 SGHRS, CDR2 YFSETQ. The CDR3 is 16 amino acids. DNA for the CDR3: TGCGCCAGCAGCCCCCTACGGACAGGCGCCACAGAGACCCAGTACTTC. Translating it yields CASSPLRTGATETQYF.

CDR3 protein: CASSVKAGGENTEAFF. For the CDR3, the DNA is TGTGCCAGCAGCGTAAAGGCAGGGGGCGAGAACACTGAAGCTTTCTTT. This chain joins TRBV9 and TRBJ1-1, with TRBD1 matching 8 bases. This CDR3 spans 16 amino acids. Germline CDR1 reads SGDLS; CDR2 reads YYNGEE. J gave up 1 base and V 1 base, and 6 bases lay outside the gene matches. The whole variable domain, remainder taken from reference TRBV9 and TRBJ1-1, is DSGVTQTPKHLITATGQRVTLRCSPRSGDLSVYWYQQSLDQGLQFLIQYYNGEERAKGNILERFSAQQFPDLHSELNLSSLELGDSALYFCASSVKAGGENTEAFFGQGTRLTVV.

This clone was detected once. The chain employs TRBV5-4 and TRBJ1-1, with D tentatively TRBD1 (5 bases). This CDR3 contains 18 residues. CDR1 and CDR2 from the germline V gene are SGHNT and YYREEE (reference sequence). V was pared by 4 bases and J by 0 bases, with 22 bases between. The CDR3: CASSRGGVNSKLNTEAFF. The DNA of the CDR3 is TGTGCCAGCAGCCGGGGGGGAGTTAATTCAAAGCTGAACACTGAAGCTTTCTTT. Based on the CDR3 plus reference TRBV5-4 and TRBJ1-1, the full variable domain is ETGVTQSPTHLIKTRGQQVTLRCSSQSGHNTVSWYQQALGQGPQFIFQYYREEENGRGNFPPRFSGLQFPNYSSELNVNALELDDSALYLCASSRGGVNSKLNTEAFFGQGTRLTVV.

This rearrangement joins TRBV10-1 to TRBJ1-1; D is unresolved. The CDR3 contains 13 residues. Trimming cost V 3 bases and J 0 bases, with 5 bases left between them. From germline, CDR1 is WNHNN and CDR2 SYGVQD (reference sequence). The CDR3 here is CASSDSVNTEAFF. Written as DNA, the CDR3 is TGCGCCAGCAGTGACTCCGTGAACACTGAAGCTTTCTTT.